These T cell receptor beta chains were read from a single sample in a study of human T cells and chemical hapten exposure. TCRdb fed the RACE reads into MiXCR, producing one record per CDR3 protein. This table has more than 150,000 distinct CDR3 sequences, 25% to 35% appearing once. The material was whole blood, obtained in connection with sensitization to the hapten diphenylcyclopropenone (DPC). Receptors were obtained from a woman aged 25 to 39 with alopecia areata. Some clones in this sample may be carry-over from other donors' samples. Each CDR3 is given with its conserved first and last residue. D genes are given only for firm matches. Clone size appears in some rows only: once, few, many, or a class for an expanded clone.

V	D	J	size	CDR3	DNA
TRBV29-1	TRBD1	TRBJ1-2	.	CSAADRGYGYTF	TGCAGCGCTGCGGACAGGGGATATGGCTACACCTTC
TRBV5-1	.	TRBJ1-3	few	CASQSGMSSGNTIYF	TGCGCCAGCCAGTCAGGGATGAGCTCTGGAAACACCATATATTTT
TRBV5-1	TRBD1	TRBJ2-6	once	CASSTDRGTTGANVLTF	TGCGCCAGCAGCACAGACAGGGGCACCACTGGGGCCAACGTCCTGACTTTC
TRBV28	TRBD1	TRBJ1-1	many	CASSLGQGEAFF	TGTGCCAGCAGTTTGGGACAGGGAGAAGCTTTCTTT
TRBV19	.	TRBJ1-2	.	CASQSWGAGGYTF	TGTGCCAGCCAGAGTTGGGGGGCAGGCGGCTACACCTTC
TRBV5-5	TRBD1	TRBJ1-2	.	CASSLVQGLYGYTF	TGTGCCAGCAGCTTGGTACAGGGGCTCTATGGCTACACCTTC
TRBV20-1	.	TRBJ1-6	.	CSARIAGGNSPLHF	TGCAGTGCTAGAATCGCTGGGGGAAATTCACCCCTCCACTTT
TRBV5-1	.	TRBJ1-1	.	CASSLAQGKNTEAFF	TGCGCCAGCAGCTTGGCACAGGGAAAGAACACTGAAGCTTTCTTT
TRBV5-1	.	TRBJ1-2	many	CASSPHGPGDGYTF	TGCGCCAGCAGCCCTCATGGGCCTGGGGACGGCTACACCTTC
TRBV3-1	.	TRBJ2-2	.	CASSQVRGTGELFF	TGTGCCAGCAGCCAAGTTCGGGGGACCGGGGAGCTGTTTTTT
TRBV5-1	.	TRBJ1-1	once	CASSRERTVNTEAFF	TGCGCCAGCAGTCGCGAACGGACGGTGAACACTGAAGCTTTCTTT
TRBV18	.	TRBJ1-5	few	CASSHEGAGRNQPQHF	TGTGCCAGCTCGCACGAGGGAGCAGGTCGCAATCAGCCCCAGCATTTT
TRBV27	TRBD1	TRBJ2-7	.	CASSGQGALYEQYF	TGTGCCAGCAGCGGACAGGGGGCTCTCTACGAGCAGTACTTC
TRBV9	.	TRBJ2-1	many	CASSRLASLAREQFF	TGTGCCAGCAGCCGGCTAGCGTCCCTAGCGCGGGAGCAGTTCTTC
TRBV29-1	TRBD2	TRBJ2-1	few	CSYVKLAGINEQFF	TGCAGCTACGTGAAACTAGCGGGAATTAATGAGCAGTTCTTC
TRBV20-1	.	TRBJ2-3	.	CTCSMGDTQYF	TGCACCTGCTCAATGGGCGATACGCAGTATTTT
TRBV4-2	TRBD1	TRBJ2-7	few	CASSKDRGPYEQYF	TGTGCCAGCAGCAAGGACAGGGGCCCCTACGAGCAGTACTTC
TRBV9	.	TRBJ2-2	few	CASSGGGPNTGELFF	TGTGCCAGCAGCGGGGGGGGGCCGAACACCGGGGAGCTGTTTTTT
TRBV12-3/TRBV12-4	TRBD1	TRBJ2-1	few	CASSLQGDEQFF	TGTGCCAGCAGTCTACAGGGGGACGAGCAGTTCTTC
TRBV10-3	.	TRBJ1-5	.	CAISGGGPEPQHF	TGTGCCATCAGTGGGGGGGGGCCTGAGCCCCAGCATTTT
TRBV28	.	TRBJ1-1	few	CASAWNRATEAFF	TGTGCCAGTGCCTGGAACAGGGCTACTGAAGCTTTCTTT
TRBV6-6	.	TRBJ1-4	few	CASRQVGGGEKLFF	TGTGCCAGCCGCCAGGTGGGGGGTGGTGAAAAACTGTTTTTT
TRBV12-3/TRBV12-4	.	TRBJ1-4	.	CASSLAGEGEKLFF	TGTGCCAGCAGTTTAGCAGGGGAGGGTGAAAAACTGTTTTTT
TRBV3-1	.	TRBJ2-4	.	CASSQEGTVKNIQYF	TGTGCCAGCAGCCAAGAAGGTACAGTCAAAAACATTCAGTACTTC
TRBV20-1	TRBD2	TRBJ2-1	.	CSAFSGRAYNEQFF	TGCAGTGCATTTAGCGGGAGAGCGTACAATGAGCAGTTCTTC
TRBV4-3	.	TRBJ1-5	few	CASSQDRAGQPQHF	TGCGCCAGCAGCCAAGACAGGGCGGGTCAGCCCCAGCATTTT
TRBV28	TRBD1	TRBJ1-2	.	CASSFLGGRYGYTF	TGTGCCAGCAGTTTCCTAGGGGGCCGCTATGGCTACACCTTC
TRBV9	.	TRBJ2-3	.	CASAPTLADTQYF	TGTGCCAGCGCACCCACCTTGGCAGATACGCAGTATTTT
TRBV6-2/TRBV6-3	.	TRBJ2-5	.	CASSYSSLRETQYF	TGTGCCAGCAGTTACTCTTCCCTACGGGAGACCCAGTACTTC
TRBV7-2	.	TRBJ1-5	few	CASSLGGAQGSNQPQHF	TGTGCCAGCAGCTTAGGAGGTGCACAGGGAAGCAATCAGCCCCAGCATTTT
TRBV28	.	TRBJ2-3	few	CASSLENPDTQYF	TGTGCCAGCAGTTTAGAGAATCCAGATACGCAGTATTTT
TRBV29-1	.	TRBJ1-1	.	CSVGKGLNTEAFF	TGCAGCGTTGGAAAGGGACTGAACACTGAAGCTTTCTTT
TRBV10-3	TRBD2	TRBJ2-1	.	CAISLLTGAGGFNEQFF	TGTGCCATCAGCCTTTTAACGGGAGCGGGGGGTTTCAATGAGCAGTTCTTC
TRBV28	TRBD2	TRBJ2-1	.	CASSIGTSGNNEQFF	TGTGCCAGCAGTATCGGGACTAGCGGGAACAATGAGCAGTTCTTC
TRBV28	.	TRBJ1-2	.	CASGGRILYGYTF	TGTGCCAGCGGTGGACGGATCCTCTATGGCTACACCTTC
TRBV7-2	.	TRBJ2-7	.	CASSLAPEGSGQYF	TGTGCCAGCAGCTTAGCCCCCGAAGGGTCGGGGCAGTACTTC
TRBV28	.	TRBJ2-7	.	CASSRTVYLYEQYF	TGTGCCAGCAGCAGGACAGTCTATCTCTACGAGCAGTACTTC
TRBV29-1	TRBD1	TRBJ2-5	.	CSVWDRGSQETQYF	TGCAGCGTTTGGGACAGGGGTAGCCAAGAGACCCAGTACTTC
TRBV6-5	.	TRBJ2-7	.	CATQKEWSYEQYF	TGTGCCACCCAAAAGGAGTGGTCCTACGAGCAGTACTTC
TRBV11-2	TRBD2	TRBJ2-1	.	CASSGLAGGLVF	TGTGCCAGCTCGGGACTAGCGGGGGGTTTGGTCTTC
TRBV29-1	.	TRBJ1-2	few	CSVGTQIGYTF	TGCAGCGTTGGGACCCAAATAGGCTACACCTTC
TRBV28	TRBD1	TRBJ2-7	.	CASSPGTGATEQYF	TGTGCCAGCAGTCCCGGGACAGGGGCAACCGAGCAGTACTTC
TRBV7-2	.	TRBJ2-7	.	CASSFRIYEQYF	TGTGCCAGCAGCTTCCGAATCTACGAGCAGTACTTC
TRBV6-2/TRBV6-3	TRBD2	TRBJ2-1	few	CASSTMAGTSLNEQFF	TGTGCCAGCAGTACAATGGCCGGGACTAGCCTCAATGAGCAGTTCTTC
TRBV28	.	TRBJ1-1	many	CASSLTETEAFF	TGTGCCAGCAGTTTAACTGAGACTGAAGCTTTCTTT
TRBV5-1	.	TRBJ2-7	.	CASSSMGQAYEQYF	TGCGCCAGCAGCTCAATGGGACAAGCCTACGAGCAGTACTTC
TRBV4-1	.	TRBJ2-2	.	CASSPGELAGRTGELFF	TGCGCCAGCAGCCCCGGGGAACTTGCGGGAAGGACCGGGGAGCTGTTTTTT
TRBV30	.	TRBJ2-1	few	CAWSPPTGEQFF	TGTGCCTGGAGTCCCCCCACAGGGGAGCAGTTCTTC